A single sample gave rise to the 27 T cell receptor beta chains below, sequenced in a study of cytomegalovirus exposure and HLA in healthy donors. The PCR had 60 Vbeta and 13 Jbeta primers. Using immunoSEQ multiplex PCR, the repertoire was profiled, and TCRdb retains in-frame clones only, with some absent. The sample holds about 130,000 clones, 77% seen once. Sequencing was done on a sample of PBMCs. The receptors were sampled from a young man in good health and CMV-seronegative.

The chain uses TRBV14 and TRBJ1-4, with 8 bases aligning to TRBD1. The V and J ends lost 4 bases and 0 bases, in that order; junction bases with no gene match: 1. Germline V lookup: CDR1 SGHDN, CDR2 FVKESK. This CDR3 spans 15 amino acids. The CDR3 DNA is TGTGCCAGCAGCCCGGGACAGGCAACTAATGAAAAACTGTTTTTT. Protein sequence: CASSPGQATNEKLFF. Filled out from reference TRBV14 and TRBJ1-4, the complete variable domain reads EAGVTQFPSHSVIEKGQTVTLRCDPISGHDNLYWYRRVMGKEIKFLLHFVKESKQDESGMPNNRFLAERTGGTYSTLKVQPAELEDSGVYFCASSPGQATNEKLFFGSGTQLSVL.

CDR3 in DNA: TGCGCCAGCCGGGGAAGTCAGCCCCAGCATTTT. It translates to CASRGSQPQHF. The rearrangement links TRBV4-1 to TRBJ1-5; no firm D call. Germline V gene sequence: CDR1 MGHRA, CDR2 YSYEKL. The CDR3 length is 11 residues. The V end lost 8 bases, the J end lost 6 bases, and 8 bases lay between the germline ends.

CDR3 DNA sequence: TGTGCCAGCAGCGATACGCCCGGACAGGTCGACGAGCAGTACTTC. Protein: CASSDTPGQVDEQYF. The gene calls are TRBV7-6 and TRBJ2-7, with 7 positions matching TRBD1. Trimming removed 5 bases from V and 5 bases from J; junction bases left unmatched: 12. Germline assignment: CDR1 SGHVS and CDR2 FNYEAQ. The CDR3 extends over 15 amino acids.

The J gene is TRBJ1-1, the V gene TRBV9; 7 bases are shared with TRBD1. From germline, CDR1 is SGDLS and CDR2 YYNGEE. The CDR3 length is 14 residues. Trimming cost V 5 bases and J 3 bases; bases outside gene matches: 7. Written as DNA, the CDR3 is TGTGCCAGCAGTGACGGGACAGCGTACACTGAAGCTTTCTTT. Translating gives CASSDGTAYTEAFF.

The chain is built from TRBV9 and TRBJ2-1; D is ambiguous. V was pared by 4 bases and J by 4 bases, with 9 bases between. CDR3 length: 13 residues. Germline CDR1 is SGDLS and CDR2 is YYNGEE. The CDR3, as DNA: TGTGCCAGCAGCCCAGGCCAGTACAATGAGCAGTTCTTC. Encoded protein: CASSPGQYNEQFF.

The chain employs TRBV2 and TRBJ1-4, with TRBD1 matching 9 bases. The CDR3 spans 18 residues. J lost 0 bases, V lost 5 bases, and 10 bases had no gene match. CDR1 is SNHLY, CDR2 FYNNEI, per germline. The CDR3 spells CASSSPGTGLTTNEKLFF. The CDR3 DNA reads as TGTGCCAGCAGTTCCCCCGGGACAGGGTTAACAACTAATGAAAAACTGTTTTTT.

Concerning this clone itself: The same CDR3 also results from other DNA sequences found in this sample. The chain employs TRBV28 and TRBJ2-7, with a weak D call TRBD2 (5 bases). V was clipped by 3 bases and J by 0 bases, with 9 bases between them. This CDR3 is built from 14 residues. The germline V gene has CDR1 MDHEN and CDR2 SYDVKM. For the CDR3, the DNA is TGTGCCAGCAGTTTCCCGGGGAACTCCTACGAGCAGTACTTC. This codes for CASSFPGNSYEQYF.

This clone was seen ten or more times. The gene calls are TRBV5-5 and TRBJ2-3; weak D call: TRBD2 (5 bases). Germline V CDR1 and CDR2: SGHKS, YYEKEE (reference sequence). The germline V and J ends were trimmed by 1 base and 0 bases, with 12 bases remaining between them. The CDR3 spans 16 residues. The CDR3 here is CASSLWSGSSTDTQYF. The CDR3 nucleotides are TGTGCCAGCAGCTTGTGGAGCGGATCTAGCACAGATACGCAGTATTTT.

This rearrangement joins TRBV7-8 to TRBJ1-1; weak D call: TRBD1 (5 bases). The germline V gene has CDR1 SGHVS and CDR2 FQNEAQ. CDR3 length equals 14 residues. Trimming took 5 bases from V and 1 from J, leaving 11 bases between them. CDR3 protein: CASSRNGQNTEAFF. The CDR3 DNA reads as TGTGCCAGCAGCCGAAACGGACAGAACACTGAAGCTTTCTTT.

The chain joins TRBV7-3 to TRBJ2-2; 9 bases align to TRBD1. The CDR3 contains 16 residues. Trimming removed 3 bases from V and 0 bases from J; junction bases left unmatched: 2. Germline V gene lookup returns CDR1 SGHTA and CDR2 FQGTGA. The CDR3 is CASSLGQGTNTGELFF. The CDR3 DNA sequence: TGTGCCAGCAGCTTGGGACAGGGAACGAACACCGGGGAGCTGTTTTTT.

The CDR3 nucleotides are TGTGCCAGCAGCTTACGCGGTCCAGAGGGAAACACCATATATTTT. It codes for CASSLRGPEGNTIYF. The chain employs TRBV7-9 and TRBJ1-3; D ambiguous. Germline lookup yields CDR1 SEHNR and CDR2 FQNEAQ (reference sequence). Trimming cost V 2 bases and J 4 bases, with 12 bases left between them. The length of the CDR3 is 15 residues.

The chain combines TRBV30 with TRBJ2-3; D call uncertain. V lost 2 bases and J lost 0, with 3 bases in between. CDR1 GTSNPN and CDR2 SVGIG come from the germline V gene (reference sequence). The CDR3 is 12 amino acids. The CDR3 DNA reads TGTGCCTGGAGTCCTAGCACAGATACGCAGTATTTT. It specifies CAWSPSTDTQYF.

The V and J genes are TRBV7-8 and TRBJ2-5, with D perhaps matching TRBD1 (5 bases). Germline CDR1 is SGHVS and CDR2 is FQNEAQ. The CDR3 sequence is 13 residues long. Trimming stripped 3 bases from V and 3 bases from J, with 8 bases between. The CDR3 spells CASSFLREETQYF. CDR3 nucleotides: TGTGCCAGCAGCTTTCTCAGGGAAGAGACCCAGTACTTC.

The chain combines TRBV30 with TRBJ2-5; 7 bases agree with TRBD2. Germline CDR1 and CDR2: GTSNPN and SVGIG (reference sequence). This CDR3 contains 15 residues. V was clipped by 7 bases and J by 0 bases; unmatched bases: 11. The DNA of the CDR3 is TGTGCCTCTACGACCAGCGGGGAACACCAAGAGACCCAGTACTTC. It yields the protein CASTTSGEHQETQYF. The variable domain in full, completed from reference TRBV30 and TRBJ2-5, reads SQTIHQWPATLVQPVGSPLSLECTVEGTSNPNLYWYRQAAGRGLQLLFYSVGIGQISSEVPQNLSASRPQDRQFILSSKKLLLSDSGFYLCASTTSGEHQETQYFGPGTRLLVL.

This clone appeared a single time. The CDR3 DNA reads TGTGCCAGCAGCTTAAACCCTATAACAGGGGGCACTGAAGCTTTCTTT. This sequence encodes CASSLNPITGGTEAFF. The V and J genes are TRBV7-3 and TRBJ1-1; 8 bases are shared with TRBD1. V lost 1 base to trimming and J lost 4 bases; unmatched junction nucleotides: 8. The CDR3 is 16 amino acids. CDR1 is SGHTA and CDR2 is FQGTGA in the germline V gene.

The chain employs TRBV28 and TRBJ2-7, with a tentative D call TRBD2 (5 bases). Germline V lookup: CDR1 MDHEN, CDR2 SYDVKM. The V end was cut by 2 bases, the J end by 6 bases, with 17 bases between. The CDR3 is 15 residues long. The CDR3 region is CASSLRGLKALEQYF. Written as DNA, the CDR3 is TGTGCCAGCAGTTTACGGGGTCTTAAAGCGCTCGAGCAGTACTTC.

The chain joins TRBV27 to TRBJ1-1; 8 bases match TRBD1. Germline CDR1 reads MNHEY; CDR2 reads SMNVEV (reference sequence). CDR3 length equals 14 residues. V was clipped by 5 bases and J by 4 bases; unmatched bases: 6. DNA of the CDR3: TGTGCCAGCAGTCTCAGGGGGCCCGCCACTGAAGCTTTCTTT. It is translated as CASSLRGPATEAFF.

J is TRBJ2-3 and V is TRBV10-3; D is unresolved. CDR1 is ENHRY and CDR2 is SYGVKD in the germline V gene. The length of the CDR3 is 15 residues. The V end was cut by 2 bases, the J end by 1 base, with 10 bases between. Here the CDR3 DNA reads TGTGCCATCAGTGAGATGGCATCTGGCACAGATACGCAGTATTTT. Amino acids: CAISEMASGTDTQYF.

This chain connects TRBV5-8 to TRBJ2-7, with D maybe TRBD1 (5 bases). The germline V and J ends were trimmed by 0 bases and 7 bases, with 26 bases remaining between them. CDR3 length: 18 amino acids. Germline V gene data show CDR1 as SGHTS and CDR2 as YDEGEE. The CDR3 DNA reads TGTGCCAGCAGCTTGGGCCCCCTTAGGGGCCATTACCGAACAGAGCAGTACTTC. Translation: CASSLGPLRGHYRTEQYF.

This clone was picked up a small number of times. The rearrangement joins TRBV21-1 to TRBJ2-2; the table's D call, TRBD2, has no DNA check behind it. TRBV21-1 is marked as a pseudogene. The CDR3 totals 16 residues. The CDR3 sequence: CALTTLAGDHTGELFF. The DNA of the CDR3 is TGTGCCCTTACAACCCTAGCGGGAGACCACACCGGGGAGCTGTTTTTT.

This clone was found a few times. In DNA form, the CDR3 reads TGCGCCAGCAGTACGGGAGGCATCGGGGAGCTGTTTTTT. It is translated as CASSTGGIGELFF. The chain employs TRBV10-1 and TRBJ2-2, with TRBD2 identical over 7 bases. The CDR3 is 13 amino acids. The J segment lost 7 bases and the V segment lost 5 bases, leaving 4 bases of the junction unmatched. Germline V gives CDR1 WNHNN, CDR2 SYGVQD (reference sequence).

This clone was seen a handful of times. The identical CDR3 is also encoded by other nucleotide sequences in the sample. This rearrangement joins TRBV28 to TRBJ1-5; TRBD1 matches at 7 bases. The CDR3 has 15 amino acids. The V gene end was trimmed by 5 bases and the J gene end by 3 bases; junction bases not matched to a gene: 7. Germline V gene sequence: CDR1 MDHEN, CDR2 SYDVKM. This chain's CDR3 is CASSPHRGVNQPQHF. As DNA, the CDR3 is TGTGCCAGCAGTCCCCACAGGGGAGTCAATCAGCCCCAGCATTTT.

This clone appeared a single time. The rearrangement uses TRBV5-4 and TRBJ2-3, with TRBD2 matching over 10 bases. Germline CDR1 is SGHNT and CDR2 is YYREEE (reference sequence). V dropped 3 bases and J dropped 4; count of bases not matched to a gene: 5. The CDR3 covers 15 residues. The CDR3, as DNA: TGTGCCAGCAGCTACCAAGGACTAGCGGCAGATACGCAGTATTTT. Translated, it gives CASSYQGLAADTQYF.

In its sample, this clone was seen a few times. A junction end diverges from the germline sequence, so it may reflect a read error. The V call is TRBV7-7, the J call TRBJ2-1; D gene ambiguous. CDR1 and CDR2 (germline): SSHAT, FNYEAQ (reference sequence). CDR3 length: 13 residues. The CDR3 DNA follows: TGTGCTAGCAGCCCTACCTCCTACAATGAGCAGTTCTTC. As protein: CASSPTSYNEQFF.

CDR3 amino acids: CASSRLVPTDTQYF. The CDR3 DNA reads as TGTGCCAGCAGCAGACTAGTTCCCACAGATACGCAGTATTTT. This chain uses TRBV6-5 with TRBJ2-3; a weak D match, TRBD2 (6 bases). This CDR3 has 14 residues. V shed 6 bases and J shed 2 bases, with 12 bases lying between them. Germline V gives CDR1 MNHEY, CDR2 SVGAGI.

The V call is TRBV5-4, the J call TRBJ1-3, with TRBD1 as a possible D gene (5 bases). Per the germline V gene, CDR1 is SGHNT and CDR2 is YYREEE (reference sequence). This CDR3 region has 15 residues. Trimming cost V 2 bases and J 4 bases, with 13 bases left between them. CDR3 bases: TGTGCCAGCAGCTTCGAAGGGGCGGCGGGAAACACCATATATTTT. Translated: CASSFEGAAGNTIYF.

The chain combines TRBV5-4 with TRBJ2-3, with TRBD2 identical over 10 bases. The CDR3 has 16 amino acids. Germline assignment: CDR1 SGHNT and CDR2 YYREEE (reference sequence). The V segment lost 4 bases and the J segment 6 bases; nucleotides outside the gene matches: 11. The CDR3 sequence is CASSGTGTSDWDTQYF. DNA of the CDR3: TGTGCCAGCAGCGGAACCGGGACTAGCGATTGGGATACGCAGTATTTT.